This TCR beta chain was sequenced in a study of blood T cell repertoires in COVID-19. For the study at large: T cells, B-cell-depleted T cells, or PBMCs provided the cDNA or gDNA that served as material.

Authors' data handling: Reference gene primer amplification in the assay estimated nucleated cell counts. Profiled with immunoSEQ multiplex PCR; TCRdb holds only in-frame clones, not every one. Clonal size and the V and J genes are those of that table, whereas D and trimming came from the DNA. Found here are some 77,000 clones, just under 85% of them singletons; the top ten hold 25% to 30%. Germline-derived CDR1 and CDR2 are GTSNPN and SVGIG (reference sequence). Trimming removed 3 bases at V and 15 bases at J, with 15 bases between. CDR3 size: 11 residues. The specimen sequenced was peripheral blood. The chain combines TRBV30 with TRBJ2-1; D gene unclear. The receptor comes from a man between 65 and 85 years old with acute or convalescent COVID-19. CDR3 coding DNA: TGTGCCTGGAGCGTTGTCGCGGCACGGTTCTTC. Its protein product is CAWSVVAARFF.